This TCR beta chain was sequenced for a study of blood T cells in healthy people across ages. In the case of this clonotype: One end of the junction is discordant with germline, which a read error may explain.

CDR3 length: 13 amino acids. In germline, CDR1 is MNHEY, CDR2 SMNVEV (reference sequence). The second PCR ran roughly 6 to 12 cycles with a sample-barcoded 5' primer and J-beta primers. TCRdb recomputed calls from the 5' RACE reads with MiXCR, one row per CDR3 protein. Of about 1.6 million distinct CDR3 sequences listed, 30% to 40% are singletons. The sequence came from a young woman in good health. The sequenced material came from blood. The genes are TRBV27 and TRBJ1-4; D unresolved. In DNA, the CDR3 is TGTGCCAACAGTTCTCGCCTTAATGAAAAACTGTTTTTT. Translation: CANSSRLNEKLFF.